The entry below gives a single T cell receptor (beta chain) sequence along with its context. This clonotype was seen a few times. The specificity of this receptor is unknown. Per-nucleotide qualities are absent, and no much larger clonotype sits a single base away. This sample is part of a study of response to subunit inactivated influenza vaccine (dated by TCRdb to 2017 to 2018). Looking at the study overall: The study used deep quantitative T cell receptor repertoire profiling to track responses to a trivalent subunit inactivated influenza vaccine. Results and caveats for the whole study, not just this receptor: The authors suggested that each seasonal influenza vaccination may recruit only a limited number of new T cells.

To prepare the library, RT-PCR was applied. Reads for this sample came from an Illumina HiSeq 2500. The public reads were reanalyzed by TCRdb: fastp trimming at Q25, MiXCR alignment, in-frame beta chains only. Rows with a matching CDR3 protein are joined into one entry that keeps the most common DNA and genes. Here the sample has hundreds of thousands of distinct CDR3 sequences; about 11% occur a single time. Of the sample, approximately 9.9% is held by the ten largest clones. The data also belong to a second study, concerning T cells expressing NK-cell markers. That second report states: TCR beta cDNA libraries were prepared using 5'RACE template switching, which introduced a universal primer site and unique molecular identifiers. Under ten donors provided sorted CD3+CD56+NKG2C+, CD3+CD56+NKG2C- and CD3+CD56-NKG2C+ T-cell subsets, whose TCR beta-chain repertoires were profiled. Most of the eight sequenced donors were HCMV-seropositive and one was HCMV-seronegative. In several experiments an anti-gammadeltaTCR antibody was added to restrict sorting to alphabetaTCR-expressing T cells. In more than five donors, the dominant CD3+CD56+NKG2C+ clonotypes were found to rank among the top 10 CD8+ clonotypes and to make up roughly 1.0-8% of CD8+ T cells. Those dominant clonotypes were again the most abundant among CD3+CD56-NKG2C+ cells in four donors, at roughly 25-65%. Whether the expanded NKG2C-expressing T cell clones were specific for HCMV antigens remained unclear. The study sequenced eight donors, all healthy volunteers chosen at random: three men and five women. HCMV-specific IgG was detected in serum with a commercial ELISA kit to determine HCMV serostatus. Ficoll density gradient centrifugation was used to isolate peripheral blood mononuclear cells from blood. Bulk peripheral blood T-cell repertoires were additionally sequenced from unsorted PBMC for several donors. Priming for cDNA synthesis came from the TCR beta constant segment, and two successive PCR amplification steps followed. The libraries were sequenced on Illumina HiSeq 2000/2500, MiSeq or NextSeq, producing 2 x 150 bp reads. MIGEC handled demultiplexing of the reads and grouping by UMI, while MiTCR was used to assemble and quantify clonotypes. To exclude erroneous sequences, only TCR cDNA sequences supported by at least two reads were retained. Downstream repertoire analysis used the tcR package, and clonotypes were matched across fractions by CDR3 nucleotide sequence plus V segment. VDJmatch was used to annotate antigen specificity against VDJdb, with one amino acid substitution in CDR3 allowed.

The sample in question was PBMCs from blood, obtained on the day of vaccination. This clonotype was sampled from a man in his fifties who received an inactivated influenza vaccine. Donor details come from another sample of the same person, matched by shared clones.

CDR3 reads: CASSLEQGAYNSPLHF. The sequence in DNA is TGCGCCAGCAGCTTGGAACAGGGGGCGTATAATTCACCCCTCCACTTT. The V gene is TRBV5-1 and the J gene is TRBJ1-6, with 9 central nucleotides matching TRBD1. The CDR3 starts with the cysteine, ends with the phenylalanine, and has 16 residues. Only the CDR3 portion is preserved as DNA: 48 bases, with reading frame beginning at the first base. Looking up the germline V gene yields CDR1 SGHRS and CDR2 YFSETQ. Germline trimming: 0 bases from V, 4 bases from J; junction bases outside gene matches: 2.